This TCR beta chain came from a study of blood T cell repertoires in COVID-19. Study-level information: From the United States, Italy and Spain came samples of acute and convalescent COVID-19. In each case, the material was cDNA or gDNA derived from T cells, B-cell-depleted T cells, or PBMCs.

Study processing details: Estimates of nucleated cell counts were drawn from the amplification of reference gene primers. Clones were sequenced by immunoSEQ multiplex PCR, and TCRdb holds only the in-frame ones, with some missing. That table is the source of V, J and clone size, and D and trimming were worked out from the DNA. This sample has a few hundred thousand clones; roughly 90% occur once, and the top ten carry about 0.91%. In Seattle, patients joined the study during active infection and were tracked longitudinally. CDR1 and CDR2 (germline): SNHLY, FYNNEI. The CDR3 totals 20 residues. J gave up 0 bases and V 8 bases, and 16 bases lay outside the gene matches.

The sequencing input was peripheral blood. The sequence came from a man aged 18 to 35 with COVID-19, enrolled during active disease. This chain uses TRBV2 with TRBJ2-1, with 13 bases aligning to TRBD2. The CDR3 region has the DNA TGTGCCAGCGGCTCAGGGCGGGGACTAGCGGGGTTTAGCTCCTACAATGAGCAGTTCTTC. Amino acid sequence: CASGSGRGLAGFSSYNEQFF.